These 14 T cell receptor beta chains share one sample of origin, sequenced in a study of regulatory dendritic cells for organ transplantation. Some clones are missing from TCRdb's copy, which holds only in-frame ones; the method was immunoSEQ multiplex PCR. Of under 45,000 clones in the sample, roughly nine tenths were seen once. Sequencing was performed on naive CD4+ T cells from blood. The subset here: CD45RA+ naive T cells. These receptors all come from a human donor in good health.

The table lists this clone with a few counts. The DNA for the CDR3 is TGTGCCATCAGTGACCCGGACAGGCTCCGGGATAGTGCGCCCCTCCACTTT. Translating it yields CAISDPDRLRDSAPLHF. V gene TRBV10-3 combines with J gene TRBJ1-6; 7 bases match TRBD1. The CDR3 has 17 amino acids. Trimming removed 3 bases from V and 13 bases from J; junction bases left unmatched: 18. In germline, CDR1 is ENHRY, CDR2 SYGVKD.

The chain recombines TRBV7-9 with TRBJ2-7; D possibly matches TRBD1 or TRBD2 (5 bases each). This CDR3 spans 17 amino acids. Between the trimmed V and J ends, which lost 1 base and 2 bases, there was a span of 18 bases. CDR1 is SEHNR, CDR2 FQNEAQ, per germline (reference sequence). The CDR3 reads CASSLGLVGDETYEQYF. CDR3 DNA sequence: TGTGCCAGCAGCTTAGGGCTCGTGGGGGACGAAACCTACGAGCAGTACTTC. The full variable domain, its missing parts supplied by reference TRBV7-9 and TRBJ2-7, is DTGVSQNPRHKITKRGQNVTFRCDPISEHNRLYWYRQTLGQGPEFLTYFQNEAQLEKSRLLSDRFSAERPKGSFSTLEIQRTEQGDSAMYLCASSLGLVGDETYEQYFGPGTRLTVT.

The chain recombines TRBV6-1 with TRBJ1-5; D not certain. The germline V gene has CDR1 MNHNS and CDR2 SASEGT. The CDR3 consists of 12 residues. Trimming cost V 2 bases and J 9 bases, with 8 bases left between them. The CDR3 region has the DNA TGTGCCAGCAGTGAACGGTGGGTGCCCCAGCATTTT. This codes for CASSERWVPQHF.

The chain employs TRBV18 and TRBJ2-7, with D uncertain. The V and J ends lost 2 bases and 7 bases respectively, with 12 bases between them. This CDR3 is built from 13 residues. CDR1 is KGHSH, CDR2 LQKENI, per germline. Here the CDR3 reads CASSPRTSLEQYF. Here the CDR3 DNA reads TGTGCCAGCTCACCAAGGACCAGTCTAGAGCAGTACTTC.

The V gene is TRBV6-1, the J gene TRBJ2-4; TRBD1 agrees at 7 bases. This CDR3 is 14 amino acids long. Germline CDR1 MNHNS, CDR2 SASEGT. With V trimmed by 7 bases and J by 4 bases, 7 bases remained unmatched. In DNA, the CDR3 is TGTGCCAGCACAATGACAGGGAAGAAAAACATTCAGTACTTC. Its protein is CASTMTGKKNIQYF.

The chain joins TRBV5-1 to TRBJ1-1, with TRBD1 identical over 7 bases. The J segment lost 10 bases and the V segment lost 0 bases, leaving 9 bases of the junction unmatched. This CDR3 contains 14 residues. Germline loops: CDR1 SGHRS, CDR2 YFSETQ. The CDR3 loop reads CASSLGPLQGGAFF. The CDR3 nucleotides are TGCGCCAGCAGCTTGGGACCGCTTCAGGGGGGAGCTTTCTTT.

The gene calls are TRBV19 and TRBJ2-6, with TRBD1 matching over 7 bases. The V gene end was trimmed by 7 bases and the J gene end by 0 bases; junction bases not matched to a gene: 6. The CDR3 sequence is 16 residues long. Germline assignment: CDR1 LNHDA and CDR2 SQIVND (reference sequence). The CDR3 loop is CASMVGQTSGANVLTF. CDR3 bases: TGTGCCAGTATGGTGGGACAGACCTCTGGGGCCAACGTCCTGACTTTC.

The chain uses TRBV2 and TRBJ2-7; D is ambiguous. Germline-derived CDR1 and CDR2 are SNHLY and FYNNEI. This CDR3 comprises 13 residues. V gave up 7 bases and J gave up 2 bases, with 12 bases separating them. The CDR3 reads CASKTDTAYEQYF. CDR3 in DNA: TGTGCCAGCAAAACTGACACCGCCTACGAGCAGTACTTC.

The chain is built from TRBV11-3 and TRBJ2-3; either TRBD1 or TRBD2 may fit D (5 bases each). The CDR3 has 16 residues. The germline CDR1 and CDR2 sequences are SGHNT and YENEEA. V lost 5 bases to trimming and J lost 4 bases, with 19 bases between them. The CDR3 DNA reads TGTGCCAGCAGCCCGGGACCGAAGGTTTGGCCAGATACGCAGTATTTT. It encodes CASSPGPKVWPDTQYF.

The chain carries TRBV6-6 and TRBJ2-7, with a weak D call TRBD1 (6 bases). Germline assignment: CDR1 MNHNY and CDR2 SVGAGI (reference sequence). Between the trimmed V and J ends, which lost 7 bases and 3 bases, there was a span of 13 bases. The CDR3 spans 13 residues. The CDR3 region is CASNGGQHYEQYF. CDR3 nucleotide sequence: TGTGCCAGCAACGGCGGACAGCACTACGAGCAGTACTTC.

This clone appeared a single time. The rearrangement joins TRBV5-1 to TRBJ2-2; TRBD1 agrees at 9 bases. Losses at the gene ends were 2 bases for V and 0 bases for J; bases not matched to a gene: 14. This CDR3 contains 20 residues. CDR1 and CDR2 from the germline V gene are SGHRS and YFSETQ. CDR3 protein: CASSFTLYRDRVANTGELFF. As DNA, the CDR3 is TGCGCCAGCAGCTTTACTCTCTACCGGGACAGGGTTGCGAACACCGGGGAGCTGTTTTTT.

The rearrangement joins TRBV9 to TRBJ2-7, with D maybe TRBD1 (6 bases). Germline V gives CDR1 SGDLS, CDR2 YYNGEE. V was pared by 0 bases and J by 2 bases, with 15 bases between. The CDR3 sequence is 16 residues long. The CDR3 region is CASSVAGDTTTYEQYF. CDR3 coding DNA: TGTGCCAGCAGCGTAGCAGGGGACACTACGACCTACGAGCAGTACTTC.

The chain joins TRBV9 to TRBJ2-1; tentatively, D is TRBD1 or TRBD2 (5 bases each). V was trimmed by 2 bases and J by 9 bases, leaving 18 bases between them. Looked up from germline, CDR1 is SGDLS and CDR2 is YYNGEE. This CDR3 region has 15 residues. The CDR3 loop is CASSVLGTSDTEQFF. The CDR3 DNA is TGTGCCAGCAGCGTCCTCGGGACCAGTGACACTGAGCAGTTCTTC.

V gene TRBV18 combines with J gene TRBJ1-1; D is uncertain. Germline V gene lookup returns CDR1 KGHSH and CDR2 LQKENI. The CDR3 extends over 18 amino acids. Trimming cost V 6 bases and J 0 bases, with 23 bases left between them. For the CDR3, the DNA is TGTGCCAGCTCGCGAAAGATAGCCAGAGATATACTGAACACTGAAGCTTTCTTT. It yields the protein CASSRKIARDILNTEAFF.